These 8 T cell receptor beta chains were sequenced from one sample in a study of glioma-infiltrating T cells after dendritic cell vaccination. The time point is: after dendritic cell vaccination, including at tumor progression/relapse. TCRdb keeps only in-frame clones here, not all; method: immunoSEQ multiplex PCR. The table has tens of thousands of clones, approximately 86% seen once. The material sequenced was blood, taken after dendritic cell vaccination. The receptors come from a human donor with glioblastoma.

V is TRBV11-2 and J is TRBJ2-1; D perhaps matches TRBD1 (6 bases). V was trimmed by 5 bases and J by 1 base, leaving 12 bases between them. Looked up from germline, CDR1 is SGHAT and CDR2 is FQNNGV. The CDR3 is 15 amino acids. CDR3 DNA: TGTGCCAGCAGCCCCGGGACATGGTCCTACAATGAGCAGTTCTTC. It is translated as CASSPGTWSYNEQFF. The full variable domain, rest sourced from reference TRBV11-2 and TRBJ2-1, is EAGVAQSPRYKIIEKRQSVAFWCNPISGHATLYWYQQILGQGPKLLIQFQNNGVVDDSQLPKDRFSAERLKGVDSTLKIQPAKLEDSAVYLCASSPGTWSYNEQFFGPGTRLTVL.

The rearrangement links TRBV4-3 to TRBJ1-1; 8 nucleotides line up with TRBD1. V lost 0 bases, J lost 10 bases, and 10 bases stayed unmatched. The CDR3 sequence is 15 residues long. Germline-derived CDR1 and CDR2 are LGHNA and YSLEER. The CDR3: CASSQDPGQGIGAFF. CDR3 DNA sequence: TGCGCCAGCAGCCAAGATCCCGGACAGGGTATTGGAGCTTTCTTT.

The chain joins TRBV19 to TRBJ1-1; tentative D call: TRBD1 (6 bases). V dropped 5 bases and J dropped 0 bases, with 10 bases sitting between them. Germline CDR1 and CDR2: LNHDA and SQIVND (reference sequence). The CDR3 length is 14 residues. The CDR3 nucleotides are TGTGCCAGTAGTCAACAGGGACTGAACACTGAAGCTTTCTTT. It specifies CASSQQGLNTEAFF.

CDR3 residues: CASSVEQGEYEQFF. The DNA of the CDR3 is TGTGCCAGCAGCGTAGAGCAGGGGGAGTATGAGCAGTTCTTC. The chain employs TRBV9 and TRBJ2-1, with TRBD1 identical over 7 bases. Germline V gene lookup returns CDR1 SGDLS and CDR2 YYNGEE. The CDR3 is 14 amino acids. V shed 0 bases and J 8 bases; nucleotides not matched to a gene: 5.

The chain links TRBV7-2 to TRBJ2-3, with 8 bases lining up with TRBD1. The germline gives CDR1 SGHTA, CDR2 FQGNSA. The CDR3 consists of 15 residues. With 4 bases clipped from V and 5 bases from J, the junction kept 8 bases outside the gene matches. CDR3 sequence reads: CASSSTGALGDTQYF. The CDR3 coding sequence is TGTGCCAGCAGCTCGACAGGGGCCTTGGGAGATACGCAGTATTTT.

This clone came up once. This chain uses TRBV6-1 with TRBJ2-7, with D perhaps TRBD1 (6 bases). V shed 5 bases and J shed 3 bases, with 8 bases lying between them. The germline CDR1 and CDR2 sequences are MNHNS and SASEGT. CDR3 size: 12 residues. This chain's CDR3 is CASSWGLYEQYF. In DNA, the CDR3 is TGTGCCAGCAGTTGGGGGCTCTACGAGCAGTACTTC.

CDR3 DNA: TGCGCCAGCAGCTTGGAAGGGGGTAGCAATCAGCCCCAGCATTTT. Translating gives CASSLEGGSNQPQHF. The chain joins TRBV5-1 to TRBJ1-5; possible D gene TRBD1, 6 bases. In germline, CDR1 is SGHRS, CDR2 YFSETQ. CDR3 size: 15 residues. Trimming took off 0 bases at V and 0 bases at J, with 7 bases between the two ends.

V usage is TRBV6-5 and J usage is TRBJ1-1, with a weak D call TRBD1 (5 bases). V lost 2 bases to trimming and J lost 4 bases, with 11 bases between them. CDR1 is MNHEY and CDR2 is SVGAGI in the germline V gene. The CDR3 consists of 14 residues. The CDR3 sequence: CASSYGREATEAFF. CDR3 DNA: TGTGCCAGCAGTTACGGCAGGGAGGCCACTGAAGCTTTCTTT.